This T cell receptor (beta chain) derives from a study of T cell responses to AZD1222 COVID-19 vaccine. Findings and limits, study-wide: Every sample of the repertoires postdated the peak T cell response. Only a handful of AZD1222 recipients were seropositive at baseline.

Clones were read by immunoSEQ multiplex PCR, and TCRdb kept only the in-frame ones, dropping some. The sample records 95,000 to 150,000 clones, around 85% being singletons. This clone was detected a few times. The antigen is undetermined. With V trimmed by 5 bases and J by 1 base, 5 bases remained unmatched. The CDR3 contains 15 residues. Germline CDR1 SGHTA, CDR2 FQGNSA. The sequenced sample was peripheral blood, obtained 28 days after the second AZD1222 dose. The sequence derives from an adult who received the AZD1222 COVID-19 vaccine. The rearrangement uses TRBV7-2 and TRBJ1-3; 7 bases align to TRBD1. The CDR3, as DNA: TGTGCCAGCAGCCAGCTGACAGGGTCTGGAAACACCATATATTTT. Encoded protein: CASSQLTGSGNTIYF.